This TCR beta chain came from a study of beta chain features in type 1 diabetes. Investigators reverse transcribed all isolated RNA, so they sequenced expressed TCRB transcripts. Libraries were prepared by immunoSEQ multiplex PCR; TCRdb keeps only in-frame clonotypes and omits some of them. The sample records roughly 300,000 clones, 12% to 15% being singletons. Donors contributed one heparinised blood draw apiece, averaging roughly 0.12 L. The CDR3 sequence is 16 residues long. The V segment lost 0 bases and the J segment 6 bases; nucleotides outside the gene matches: 8. Germline loops: CDR1 LNHDA, CDR2 SQIVND (reference sequence). This clone was counted between two and nine times.

This receptor was obtained from a man in his thirties or forties in good health. The chain joins TRBV19 to TRBJ2-5, with TRBD1 identical over 9 bases. The source material was central memory CD4+ T cells from blood. The CDR3 DNA reads as TGTGCCAGTAGTATAGAACCCGGGACAGGGCTAAAGACCCAGTACTTC. Encoded protein: CASSIEPGTGLKTQYF. Drawing the rest from reference TRBV19 and TRBJ2-5, the complete variable domain is DGGITQSPKYLFRKEGQNVTLSCEQNLNHDAMYWYRQDPGQGLRLIYYSQIVNDFQKGDIAEGYSVSREKKESFPLTVTSAQKNPTAFYLCASSIEPGTGLKTQYFGPGTRLLVL.